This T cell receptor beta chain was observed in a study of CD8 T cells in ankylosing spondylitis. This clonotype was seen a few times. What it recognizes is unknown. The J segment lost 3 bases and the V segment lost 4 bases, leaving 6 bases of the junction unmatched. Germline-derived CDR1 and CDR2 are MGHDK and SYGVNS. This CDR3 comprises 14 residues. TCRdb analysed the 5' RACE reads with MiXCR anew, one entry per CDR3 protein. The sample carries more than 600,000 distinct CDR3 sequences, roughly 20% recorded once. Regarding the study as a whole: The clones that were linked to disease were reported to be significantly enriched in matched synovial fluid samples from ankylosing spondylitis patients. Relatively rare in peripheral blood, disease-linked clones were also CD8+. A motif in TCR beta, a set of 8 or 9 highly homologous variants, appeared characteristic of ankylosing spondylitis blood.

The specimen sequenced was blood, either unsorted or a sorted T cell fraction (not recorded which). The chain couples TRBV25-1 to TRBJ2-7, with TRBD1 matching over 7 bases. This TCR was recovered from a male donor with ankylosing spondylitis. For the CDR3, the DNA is TGTGCCAGCAGTGGCGACAGGGAATACTACGAGCAGTACTTC. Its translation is CASSGDREYYEQYF.